The subject of this entry is one T cell receptor beta chain. Antigen: not known. Germline CDR1 reads GTSNPN; CDR2 reads SVGIG (reference sequence). The junction had 12 bases not matched to a gene; V was cut back by 6 bases and J by 3 bases. The CDR3 is 15 amino acids. Treatment: some 20 received Ad26.COV2.S at low or high dose, single or two shots; 5 received placebo; per-sample allocation not given. The samples date from day 63 after the first vaccine or placebo injection. Sequencing was performed with immunoSEQ multiplex PCR; in TCRdb, only in-frame clones are kept and a portion is missing. The table includes 300,000 to 400,000 clones, around 86% detected once. The data derive from a study of Ad26.COV2.S vaccination and SARS-CoV-2 variants. Study observations and caveats: Measurements of TCR breadth and depth may have given underestimates of the total T cell responses.

The rearrangement joins TRBV30 to TRBJ2-3; TRBD2 agrees at 7 bases. The source is a person between 18 and 60 years old who received the Ad26.COV2.S COVID-19 vaccine or a placebo. The sequencing here drew on peripheral blood, taken in a trial of Ad26.COV2.S vaccine versus placebo. The DNA of the CDR3 is TGTGCCTGCGGGGGGATGGGCAGGGAAACAGATACGCAGTATTTT. This codes for CACGGMGRETDTQYF.